The source of this TCR beta chain is a study of STAT5B mutations in CD4+ large granular lymphocyte leukemia. The assay was immunoSEQ multiplex PCR, and TCRdb's table has in-frame clones only and misses some. Among about 32,000 clones listed, 60% to 80% were seen once. This CDR3 is 16 amino acids long. Germline CDR1 reads MNHNS; CDR2 reads SASEGT. Between the trimmed V and J ends, which lost 2 bases and 2 bases, there was a span of 12 bases. The chain has TRBV6-1 and TRBJ2-2; D call uncertain. The sample was CD4+ T cells from blood buffy coats. The TCR comes from a human donor in good health. CDR3 nucleotide sequence: TGTGCCAGCAGTGAAAGTATTGTAGTTAACACCGGGGAGCTGTTTTTT. It translates to CASSESIVVNTGELFF.